This entry concerns a single T cell receptor beta chain. In the authors' methods: For nucleated cells, counts were estimated from reference gene primer amplification. TCRdb's copy holds only in-frame clones and misses some; the assay was immunoSEQ multiplex PCR. V, J and clone size are those of that table, while D and trimming were read from the DNA. Seen here are 150,000 to 200,000 clones, approximately 80% observed once, and the top ten hold 9.1%. Deletions cut 5 bases from V and 0 bases from J, with 6 bases between. The CDR3 runs 13 residues. Looked up from germline, CDR1 is SGHDT and CDR2 is YYEEEE. The data were obtained in a study of blood T cell repertoires in COVID-19.

The TCR comes from a woman at least 80 years old with active or convalescent COVID-19. This sequence joins TRBV5-6 and TRBJ1-3; D gene unclear. Sample: peripheral blood. The CDR3 nucleotides read TGTGCCAGCAGGTCGTTCTCTGGAAACACCATATATTTT. Protein: CASRSFSGNTIYF. Looking up the rest from reference TRBV5-6 and TRBJ1-3 gives the full variable domain: DAGVTQSPTHLIKTRGQQVTLRCSPKSGHDTVSWYQQALGQGPQFIFQYYEEEERQRGNFPDRFSGHQFPNYSSELNVNALLLGDSALYLCASRSFSGNTIYFGEGSWLTVV.